This T cell receptor (beta chain) was recovered during a study of response to subunit inactivated influenza vaccine. Study findings and constraints: Only a handful of new T cells, the authors suggested, are recruited with each seasonal influenza vaccination.

The CDR3 spans 12 residues. Trimming removed 10 bases from V and 5 bases from J, with 11 bases in between. TCRdb re-analysed the RT-PCR reads in MiXCR, keeping a single row per CDR3 protein. This sample has around 490,000 distinct CDR3 sequences; 7.6% occur once, and the top ten carry over 10%. By proportion, this clonotype is medium-sized (0.01 to 0.1%). Antigen unknown. The sequence was collected from a man between 45 and 75 years old who received an inactivated influenza vaccine. This chain connects TRBV12-3 or TRBV12-4 to TRBJ2-2; possible D gene TRBD2, 5 bases. Sequencing was performed on PBMCs from blood, taken around 25 months after vaccination. CDR3 bases: TGTGCCACTCGGGGTTTAACCGGGGAGCTGTTTTTT. Its protein is CATRGLTGELFF.